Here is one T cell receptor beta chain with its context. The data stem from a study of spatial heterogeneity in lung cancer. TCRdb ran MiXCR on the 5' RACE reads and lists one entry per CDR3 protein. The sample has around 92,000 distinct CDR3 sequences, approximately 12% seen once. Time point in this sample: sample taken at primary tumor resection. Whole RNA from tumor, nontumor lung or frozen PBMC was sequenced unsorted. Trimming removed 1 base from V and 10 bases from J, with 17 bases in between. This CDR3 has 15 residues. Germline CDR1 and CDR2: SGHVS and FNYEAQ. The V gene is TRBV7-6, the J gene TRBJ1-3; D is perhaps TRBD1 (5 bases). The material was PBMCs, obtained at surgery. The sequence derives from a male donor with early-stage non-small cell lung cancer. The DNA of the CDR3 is TGTGCCAGCAGCTTAGGTCAGGGTTCGAGATGGACCATATATTTT. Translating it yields CASSLGQGSRWTIYF. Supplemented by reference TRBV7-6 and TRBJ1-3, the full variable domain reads GAGVSQSPRYKVTKRGQDVALRCDPISGHVSLYWYRQALGQGPEFLTYFNYEAQQDKSGLPNDRFSAERPEGSISTLTIQRTEQRDSAMYRCASSLGQGSRWTIYFGEGSWLTVV.